A selection of T cell receptor beta chains follows, all from one sample in a study of vaccination and CD4 T cells after COVID-19. These receptors lack a known antigen. One entry per CDR3 protein results from TCRdb running MiXCR on the PCR reads. The sample lists about 16,000 distinct CDR3 sequences, around 58% occurring once. The material sequenced was CD4+ T cells from blood, cultured in vitro. All receptors come from a human donor who had recovered from COVID-19. The CDR3 runs from the conserved cysteine through the conserved F or W. The order of the fields is CDR3 DNA, CDR3 protein, D gene, clone size, V gene, J gene. The D gene is left open where the match is weak. Clone sizes are given selectively: once, few, many, or a class where the clone is expanded.

CDR3 DNA: TGTGCCAGCAGCCACCCCGTGGGGGTCCGGGCCAACGTCCTGACTTTC
CDR3 protein: CASSHPVGVRANVLTF
D gene: NA
clone size: NA
V gene: TRBV5-4
J gene: TRBJ2-6

CDR3 DNA: TGCGCCAGCAGTGCGGGACAGGGTACGGATACGCAGTATTTT
CDR3 protein: CASSAGQGTDTQYF
D gene: TRBD1
clone size: NA
V gene: TRBV10-1
J gene: TRBJ2-3

CDR3 DNA: TGTGCCAGCAACTCAGGGAACTATGGCTACACCTTC
CDR3 protein: CASNSGNYGYTF
D gene: NA
clone size: few
V gene: TRBV2
J gene: TRBJ1-2

CDR3 DNA: TGCGCCAGCAGCCAAGGGACAGCGGCTAGCTATGGCTACACCTTC
CDR3 protein: CASSQGTAASYGYTF
D gene: NA
clone size: NA
V gene: TRBV4-1
J gene: TRBJ1-2

CDR3 DNA: TGTGCCAGCAGTCCAAACTATGGCTACACCTTC
CDR3 protein: CASSPNYGYTF
D gene: NA
clone size: NA
V gene: TRBV6-2/TRBV6-3
J gene: TRBJ1-2

CDR3 DNA: TGTGCCAGCTCATTTGCAAGTGATTTAGCTTACAATGAGCAGTTCTTC
CDR3 protein: CASSFASDLAYNEQFF
D gene: NA
clone size: NA
V gene: TRBV18
J gene: TRBJ2-1

CDR3 DNA: TGCGCCAGGGGGGGGACTTCGGAGGAGAAAGAGACCCAGTACTTC
CDR3 protein: CARGGTSEEKETQYF
D gene: TRBD2
clone size: NA
V gene: TRBV10-1
J gene: TRBJ2-5

CDR3 DNA: TGCAGTGCTAGTCGGGGTGAGATAAAAGAGACCCAGTACTTC
CDR3 protein: CSASRGEIKETQYF
D gene: NA
clone size: NA
V gene: TRBV20-1
J gene: TRBJ2-5

CDR3 DNA: TGTGCCACCAGCAGACCGACTAGCGGGAGGAGTGAGCAGTTCTTC
CDR3 protein: CATSRPTSGRSEQFF
D gene: TRBD2
clone size: few
V gene: TRBV15
J gene: TRBJ2-1

CDR3 DNA: TGTGCCTGGAGCTACGGGGGCAATCAGCCCCAGCATTTT
CDR3 protein: CAWSYGGNQPQHF
D gene: NA
clone size: NA
V gene: TRBV30
J gene: TRBJ1-5

CDR3 DNA: TGTGCCAGCAGTTTGGATGGGACCCCCCAAGAGACCCAGTACTTC
CDR3 protein: CASSLDGTPQETQYF
D gene: NA
clone size: NA
V gene: TRBV27
J gene: TRBJ2-5

CDR3 DNA: TGTGCCAGTAAAGCGGGAGACCAGCCCCAGCATTTT
CDR3 protein: CASKAGDQPQHF
D gene: NA
clone size: NA
V gene: TRBV19
J gene: TRBJ1-5

CDR3 DNA: TGTGCCAGTAGTATAGCTAAGGGGGCTTCTGAGACCCAGTACTTC
CDR3 protein: CASSIAKGASETQYF
D gene: TRBD1
clone size: NA
V gene: TRBV19
J gene: TRBJ2-5

CDR3 DNA: TGTGCCAGCAGTGAAACCGTCAGTCCTTTCTTT
CDR3 protein: CASSETVSPFF
D gene: NA
clone size: few
V gene: TRBV2
J gene: TRBJ1-1

CDR3 DNA: TGCAGTGCTAGAGATAGACAGGGGGCAGGCGATGGCTACACCTTC
CDR3 protein: CSARDRQGAGDGYTF
D gene: TRBD1
clone size: few
V gene: TRBV20-1
J gene: TRBJ1-2

CDR3 DNA: TGTGCCAGCAGCGCACCAGGGGACCCCTATGGCTACACCTTC
CDR3 protein: CASSAPGDPYGYTF
D gene: NA
clone size: few
V gene: TRBV7-2
J gene: TRBJ1-2

CDR3 DNA: TGTGCCAGCAGCTCTAACATACGAGGGGCTTTCTTT
CDR3 protein: CASSSNIRGAFF
D gene: NA
clone size: few
V gene: TRBV7-9
J gene: TRBJ1-1

CDR3 DNA: TGTGCCACGACCCGGGGACAGGACTATGGCTACACCTTC
CDR3 protein: CATTRGQDYGYTF
D gene: TRBD1
clone size: NA
V gene: TRBV2
J gene: TRBJ1-2

CDR3 DNA: TGTGCCAGCAGAAGGACAGTAGCGACCTATGGCTACACCTTC
CDR3 protein: CASRRTVATYGYTF
D gene: NA
clone size: NA
V gene: TRBV2
J gene: TRBJ1-2

CDR3 DNA: TGTGCCAGCAGTGCCAGGACAGGGGCGGCCTACAATGAGCAGTTCTTC
CDR3 protein: CASSARTGAAYNEQFF
D gene: TRBD1
clone size: NA
V gene: TRBV2
J gene: TRBJ2-1

CDR3 DNA: TGTGCCAGCAGTTTTCGAGACAGGGGGCATCAGCCCCAGCATTTT
CDR3 protein: CASSFRDRGHQPQHF
D gene: TRBD1
clone size: few
V gene: TRBV27
J gene: TRBJ1-5

CDR3 DNA: TGTGCCACCAGTGCCGGACAGCTAACTGAAGCTTTCTTT
CDR3 protein: CATSAGQLTEAFF
D gene: NA
clone size: NA
V gene: TRBV24-1
J gene: TRBJ1-1

CDR3 DNA: TGCAGCGTTTCACCGGGACTAGCGAGCAATGAGCAGTTCTTC
CDR3 protein: CSVSPGLASNEQFF
D gene: TRBD2
clone size: NA
V gene: TRBV29-1
J gene: TRBJ2-1

CDR3 DNA: TGTGCCAGCAGTCCGACAGGGTATCAGCCCCAGCATTTT
CDR3 protein: CASSPTGYQPQHF
D gene: TRBD1
clone size: few
V gene: TRBV27
J gene: TRBJ1-5

CDR3 DNA: TGTGCCAGCAACCCTGGGGGAGTGTATGGCCACACCTTC
CDR3 protein: CASNPGGVYGHTF
D gene: NA
clone size: NA
V gene: TRBV7-2
J gene: TRBJ1-2

CDR3 DNA: TGTGCCAGCAGCTTACAACAGGGCTCCGAAGCTTTCTTT
CDR3 protein: CASSLQQGSEAFF
D gene: NA
clone size: NA
V gene: TRBV7-3
J gene: TRBJ1-1

CDR3 DNA: TGTGCCAGCAGCTTCAGGGGTGGAAACGAGCAGTACTTC
CDR3 protein: CASSFRGGNEQYF
D gene: NA
clone size: NA
V gene: TRBV7-2
J gene: TRBJ2-7

CDR3 DNA: TGCAGTGCTAGTATTAGCGGGAGTGGGCAAGAGACCCAGTACTTC
CDR3 protein: CSASISGSGQETQYF
D gene: TRBD2
clone size: NA
V gene: TRBV20-1
J gene: TRBJ2-5

CDR3 DNA: TGTGCCAACCCTAATACGGGAGACACCGGGGAGCTGTTTTTT
CDR3 protein: CANPNTGDTGELFF
D gene: NA
clone size: few
V gene: TRBV6-1
J gene: TRBJ2-2

CDR3 DNA: TGCAGTGCTAGAGTGGGGGGAGGCAATCAGCCCCAGCATTTT
CDR3 protein: CSARVGGGNQPQHF
D gene: NA
clone size: medium-sized
V gene: TRBV20-1
J gene: TRBJ1-5

CDR3 DNA: TGCGCCAGCAGCCACGGACAGGGGGTTACCTACGAGCAGTACTTC
CDR3 protein: CASSHGQGVTYEQYF
D gene: TRBD1
clone size: NA
V gene: TRBV5-1
J gene: TRBJ2-7

CDR3 DNA: TGTGCCAGTAGCCTCCGGGACACCCCCTACGAGCAGTACTTC
CDR3 protein: CASSLRDTPYEQYF
D gene: NA
clone size: NA
V gene: TRBV19
J gene: TRBJ2-7

CDR3 DNA: TGCGCCAGCAGCCAAGCATCTTCTGGGCAGGGGACCCAGTACTTC
CDR3 protein: CASSQASSGQGTQYF
D gene: NA
clone size: NA
V gene: TRBV4-1
J gene: TRBJ2-5

CDR3 DNA: TGTGCCAGCAGACAGGGTAGAAATTCACCCCTCCACTTT
CDR3 protein: CASRQGRNSPLHF
D gene: NA
clone size: NA
V gene: TRBV21-1
J gene: TRBJ1-6

CDR3 DNA: TGTGCCAGCAGTTACTACGGATATCAGCCCCAGCATTTT
CDR3 protein: CASSYYGYQPQHF
D gene: NA
clone size: once
V gene: TRBV6-2/TRBV6-3
J gene: TRBJ1-5

CDR3 DNA: TGTGCCAGCAGCAACGGACTAGCGTCCGAGCAGTTCTTC
CDR3 protein: CASSNGLASEQFF
D gene: TRBD2
clone size: NA
V gene: TRBV27
J gene: TRBJ2-1

CDR3 DNA: TGTGCCAGCAGTTCCCCCGAGCCTGGGGCCAACGTCCTGACTTTC
CDR3 protein: CASSSPEPGANVLTF
D gene: NA
clone size: NA
V gene: TRBV28
J gene: TRBJ2-6

CDR3 DNA: TGTGCCAGCAGTGAACCGGGACTAGCAGCCTACGAGCAGTACTTC
CDR3 protein: CASSEPGLAAYEQYF
D gene: TRBD2
clone size: once
V gene: TRBV25-1
J gene: TRBJ2-7

CDR3 DNA: TGTGCCAGCAGTCGTTTCTCACAGGGGACCGGTGAGCAGTTCTTC
CDR3 protein: CASSRFSQGTGEQFF
D gene: TRBD1
clone size: NA
V gene: TRBV12-3/TRBV12-4
J gene: TRBJ2-1

CDR3 DNA: TGTGCCAGCAGCCAAGTTCGAGACAGGGCGGCGCGCAATCAGCCCCAGCATTTT
CDR3 protein: CASSQVRDRAARNQPQHF
D gene: TRBD1
clone size: NA
V gene: TRBV3-1
J gene: TRBJ1-5

CDR3 DNA: TGTGCCAGCAGTCCTCAACCGGGCCAGGCTAATTCACCCCTCCACTTT
CDR3 protein: CASSPQPGQANSPLHF
D gene: NA
clone size: few
V gene: TRBV27
J gene: TRBJ1-6

CDR3 DNA: TGTGCCAGTAGTTCCGCCACAGGAATGATAACTAGCTCTGGGGCCAACGTCCTGACTTTC
CDR3 protein: CASSSATGMITSSGANVLTF
D gene: NA
clone size: once
V gene: TRBV19
J gene: TRBJ2-6

CDR3 DNA: TGTGCCAGCACGACAGGGCCCTCCTGGGACACCGGGGAGCTGTTTTTT
CDR3 protein: CASTTGPSWDTGELFF
D gene: TRBD1
clone size: NA
V gene: TRBV27
J gene: TRBJ2-2

CDR3 DNA: TGCAGTGCTCAGACTAGCGGGAGGCTATTATCCTACAATGAGCAGTTCTTC
CDR3 protein: CSAQTSGRLLSYNEQFF
D gene: TRBD2
clone size: NA
V gene: TRBV20-1
J gene: TRBJ2-1

CDR3 DNA: TGTGCCAGCGCCGAAGGGACTCACAGTGAGCAGTTCTTC
CDR3 protein: CASAEGTHSEQFF
D gene: NA
clone size: NA
V gene: TRBV6-2/TRBV6-3
J gene: TRBJ2-1

CDR3 DNA: TGCAGTGCTAGGGGGGGAGCAGAGACCCAGTACTTC
CDR3 protein: CSARGGAETQYF
D gene: NA
clone size: few
V gene: TRBV20-1
J gene: TRBJ2-5